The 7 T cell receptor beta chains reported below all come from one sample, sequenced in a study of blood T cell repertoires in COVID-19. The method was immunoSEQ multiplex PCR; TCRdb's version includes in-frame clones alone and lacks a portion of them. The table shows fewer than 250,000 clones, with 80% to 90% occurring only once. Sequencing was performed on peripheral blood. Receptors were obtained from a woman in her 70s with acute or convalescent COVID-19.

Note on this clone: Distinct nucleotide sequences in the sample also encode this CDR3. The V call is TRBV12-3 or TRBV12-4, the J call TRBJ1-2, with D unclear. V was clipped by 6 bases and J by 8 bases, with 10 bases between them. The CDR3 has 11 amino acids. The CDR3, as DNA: TGTGCCAGCAGCCTGGGAGGGGGCTACACCTTC. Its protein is CASSLGGGYTF.

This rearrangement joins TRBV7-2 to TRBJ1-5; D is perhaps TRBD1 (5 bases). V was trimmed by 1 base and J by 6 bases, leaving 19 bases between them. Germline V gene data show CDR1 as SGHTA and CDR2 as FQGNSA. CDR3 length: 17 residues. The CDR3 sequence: CASSLGRARVASQPQHF. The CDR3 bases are TGTGCCAGCAGCTTAGGCAGGGCGAGAGTGGCGAGTCAGCCCCAGCATTTT.

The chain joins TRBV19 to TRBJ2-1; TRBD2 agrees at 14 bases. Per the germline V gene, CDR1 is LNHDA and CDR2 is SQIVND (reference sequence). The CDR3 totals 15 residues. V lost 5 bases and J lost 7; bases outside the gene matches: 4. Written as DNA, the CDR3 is TGTGCCAGTAGTCACGGGACTAGCGGGAGAAATGAGCAGTTCTTC. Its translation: CASSHGTSGRNEQFF.

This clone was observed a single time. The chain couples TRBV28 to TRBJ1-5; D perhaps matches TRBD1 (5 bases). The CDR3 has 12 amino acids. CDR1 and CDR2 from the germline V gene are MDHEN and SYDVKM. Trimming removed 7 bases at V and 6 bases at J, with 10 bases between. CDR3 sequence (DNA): TGTGCCAGCAAGGGGTCTTCTCAGCCCCAGCATTTT. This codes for CASKGSSQPQHF.

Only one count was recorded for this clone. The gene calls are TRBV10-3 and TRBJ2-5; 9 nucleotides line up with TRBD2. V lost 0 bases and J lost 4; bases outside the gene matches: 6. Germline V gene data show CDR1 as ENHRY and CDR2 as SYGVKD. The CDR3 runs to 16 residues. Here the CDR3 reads CAISESVAGVAETQYF. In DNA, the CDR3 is TGTGCCATCAGTGAGTCGGTAGCGGGAGTAGCAGAGACCCAGTACTTC.

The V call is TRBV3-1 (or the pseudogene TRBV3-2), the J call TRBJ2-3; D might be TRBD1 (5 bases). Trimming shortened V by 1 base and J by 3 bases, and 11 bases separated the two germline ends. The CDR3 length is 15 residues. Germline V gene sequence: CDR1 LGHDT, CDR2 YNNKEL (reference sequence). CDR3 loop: CASSQGAGSTDTQYF. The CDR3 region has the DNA TGTGCCAGCAGCCAAGGGGCAGGGTCGACAGATACGCAGTATTTT.

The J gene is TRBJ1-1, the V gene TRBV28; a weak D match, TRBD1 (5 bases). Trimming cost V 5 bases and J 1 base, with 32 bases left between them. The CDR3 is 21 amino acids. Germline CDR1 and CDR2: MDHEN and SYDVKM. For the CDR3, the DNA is TGTGCCAGCAGTCCCCGGACAAGCTTGCCGTCACCGCGACCTCCGAACACTGAAGCTTTCTTT. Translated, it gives CASSPRTSLPSPRPPNTEAFF.